Following are 31 T cell receptor beta chains from one sample sequenced in a study of response to subunit inactivated influenza vaccine. TCRdb fed the RT-PCR reads into MiXCR, producing one record per CDR3 protein. Altogether around 580,000 distinct CDR3 sequences are present, about 10% being singletons, with the ten largest covering 10% to 13%. The sample was PBMCs from blood, taken on the day of vaccination. The receptors originated from a man aged 50 to 59 who received an inactivated influenza vaccine.

The CDR3 DNA reads as TGTGCCACCAGTGATCCCAAGGGACAGTCCTACGAGCAGTACTTC. It translates to CATSDPKGQSYEQYF. The chain combines TRBV24-1 with TRBJ2-7; 7 nucleotides line up with TRBD1. Per the germline V gene, CDR1 is KGHDR and CDR2 is SFDVKD. This CDR3 comprises 15 residues. V shed 3 bases and J 1 base; nucleotides not matched to a gene: 5.

This clonotype was seen at least ten times. The chain has TRBV5-1 and TRBJ2-1, with TRBD1 as a possible D gene (6 bases). Trimming removed 4 bases from V and 3 bases from J, with 11 bases in between. The germline V gene encodes CDR1 SGHRS and CDR2 YFSETQ. The CDR3 is made up of 14 amino acids. In DNA, the CDR3 is TGCGCCAGCAGCCCCGGACAGATCTACAATGAGCAGTTCTTC. It is translated as CASSPGQIYNEQFF.

The gene calls are TRBV9 and TRBJ2-1; the D is unclear. The CDR3 is 15 amino acids. The germline gives CDR1 SGDLS, CDR2 YYNGEE. Trimming shortened V by 0 bases and J by 2 bases, and 9 bases separated the two germline ends. The CDR3 DNA sequence: TGTGCCAGCAGCGTAGTGGGGTCTCCCTACAATGAGCAGTTCTTC. Translated: CASSVVGSPYNEQFF.

The chain uses TRBV6-2 or TRBV6-3 and TRBJ1-1, with D perhaps matching TRBD1 (5 bases). The CDR3 is 15 residues long. V was cut by 4 bases and J by 0 bases, with 12 bases left in between. Germline lookup yields CDR1 MNHEY and CDR2 SVGEGT. The CDR3 sequence is CASSFPTVMNTEAFF. The DNA of the CDR3 is TGTGCCAGCAGTTTCCCGACAGTTATGAACACTGAAGCTTTCTTT.

This clonotype was counted between two and nine times. This sequence joins TRBV20-1 and TRBJ2-7; D is ambiguous. Trimming pared 0 bases from V and 7 bases from J, leaving 13 bases between. The germline gives CDR1 DFQATT, CDR2 SNEGSKA (reference sequence). The CDR3 is 13 residues long. Written as DNA, the CDR3 is TGCAGTGCTAGAGATCTCTCCAGCTTTGAGCAGTACTTC. Its protein product is CSARDLSSFEQYF.

The table lists this clonotype with many counts. V usage is TRBV4-1 and J usage is TRBJ1-5; unclear D gene. V dropped 0 bases and J dropped 4 bases, with 13 bases sitting between them. Germline V gives CDR1 MGHRA, CDR2 YSYEKL. The CDR3 has 16 amino acids. CDR3 sequence: CASSQERSQRNQPQHF. The CDR3 DNA is TGCGCCAGCAGCCAAGAAAGGTCCCAGAGAAATCAGCCCCAGCATTTT.

This clonotype has only a few counts. The chain carries TRBV25-1 and TRBJ2-1, with D unresolved. Trimming stripped 1 base from V and 3 bases from J, with 10 bases between. CDR3 length equals 15 residues. CDR1 is MGHDK, CDR2 SYGVNS, per germline. The CDR3 loop is CASSESGPVYNEQFF. The CDR3 coding sequence is TGTGCCAGCAGTGAATCCGGGCCTGTCTACAATGAGCAGTTCTTC.

The V and J genes are TRBV5-5 and TRBJ2-1, with D perhaps TRBD1 (6 bases). The CDR3 covers 13 residues. V gave up 7 bases and J gave up 8 bases, with 16 bases separating them. Per germline, CDR1 SGHKS and CDR2 YYEKEE (reference sequence). The DNA for the CDR3 is TGTGCCAGCGTGGCCACTACAGGGTATGAGCAGTTCTTC. Translating gives CASVATTGYEQFF.

This chain uses TRBV7-2 with TRBJ2-3; D is tentatively TRBD1 or TRBD2 (5 bases each). V was trimmed by 5 bases and J by 4 bases, leaving 16 bases between them. The CDR3 covers 15 residues. Germline CDR1 reads SGHTA; CDR2 reads FQGNSA. The CDR3 sequence is CASSMARWDPDTQYF. The DNA for the CDR3 is TGTGCCAGCAGCATGGCTCGGTGGGACCCAGATACGCAGTATTTT.

Only a few counts were recorded for this clonotype. The chain uses TRBV6-5 and TRBJ2-7; D not resolved. Germline CDR1 reads MNHEY; CDR2 reads SVGAGI. The V and J ends lost 5 bases and 0 bases respectively, with 11 bases between them. This CDR3 spans 14 amino acids. The DNA for the CDR3 is TGTGCCAGCAGTCACGATCAGGTCTCCTACGAGCAGTACTTC. Translation gives CASSHDQVSYEQYF.

DNA of the CDR3: TGTGCCAGCAGCCGCCGGACAGGACTCTTCGCCTACGAGCAGTACTTC. Amino acids: CASSRRTGLFAYEQYF. The V gene is TRBV5-4, the J gene TRBJ2-7, with 7 bases that match TRBD1. Germline CDR1 SGHNT, CDR2 YYREEE (reference sequence). The CDR3 is 16 amino acids. With 4 bases clipped from V and 2 bases from J, the junction kept 12 bases outside the gene matches.

In this sample, this clonotype turned up many times. V usage is TRBV29-1 and J usage is TRBJ2-3; tentative D call: TRBD1 (6 bases). The CDR3 sequence is 14 residues long. Germline CDR1 reads SQVTM; CDR2 reads ANQGSEA. V was shortened by 4 bases and J by 2 bases, with 13 bases between the two germline ends. CDR3 nucleotide sequence: TGCAGCGTTGTGTCGGACAGATTCACAGATACGCAGTATTTT. Its translation is CSVVSDRFTDTQYF.

This clonotype has more than one count but fewer than ten. The chain recombines TRBV6-2 or TRBV6-3 with TRBJ1-1; perhaps TRBD1 as D (5 bases). The CDR3 is 17 residues long. CDR1 and CDR2 (germline): MNHEY, SVGEGT. V lost 2 bases, J lost 2 bases, and 18 bases lay in between. The CDR3 loop is CASSYDRTGAINTEAFF. The CDR3, as DNA: TGTGCCAGCAGTTACGACCGAACCGGGGCGATTAACACTGAAGCTTTCTTT.

This clonotype occurred a few times. J is TRBJ2-3 and V is TRBV5-1; D is perhaps TRBD2 (5 bases). The V gene's germline CDR1 is SGHRS and CDR2 YFSETQ. The CDR3 contains 12 residues. The germline V and J ends were trimmed by 6 bases and 8 bases, with 13 bases remaining between them. CDR3 coding DNA: TGCGCCAGCACCGCGGAGGACGGTACGCAGTATTTT. It specifies CASTAEDGTQYF.

This sequence joins TRBV7-2 and TRBJ2-3, with 7 bases fitting TRBD2. V was clipped by 4 bases and J by 1 base; unmatched bases: 11. Germline lookup yields CDR1 SGHTA and CDR2 FQGNSA. This CDR3 is built from 17 residues. CDR3 DNA sequence: TGTGCCAGCAGCTACCTATTCACGGGGGGAGGCACAGATACGCAGTATTTT. This sequence encodes CASSYLFTGGGTDTQYF. Filled out from reference TRBV7-2 and TRBJ2-3, the complete variable domain reads GAGVSQSPSNKVTEKGKDVELRCDPISGHTALYWYRQSLGQGLEFLIYFQGNSAPDKSGLPSDRFSAERTGGSVSTLTIQRTQQEDSAVYLCASSYLFTGGGTDTQYFGPGTRLTVL.

This clonotype was picked up a small number of times. This sequence joins TRBV14 and TRBJ2-2, with a tentative D call TRBD2 (5 bases). The germline V gene has CDR1 SGHDN and CDR2 FVKESK. This CDR3 has 15 residues. Trimming shortened V by 1 base and J by 5 bases, and 11 bases separated the two germline ends. DNA of the CDR3: TGTGCCAGCAGCCAAGCGGGTACGGGGACCGGGGAGCTGTTTTTT. It specifies CASSQAGTGTGELFF.

The J gene is TRBJ1-1, the V gene TRBV6-5; D is uncertain. The germline gives CDR1 MNHEY, CDR2 SVGAGI. V lost 0 bases and J 6 bases, leaving 14 bases between the germline ends. The CDR3 is made up of 15 amino acids. CDR3 nucleotides: TGTGCCAGCAGTTACTCGTTTCGGAGGTGGTCTGAAGCTTTCTTT. This encodes CASSYSFRRWSEAFF.

This clonotype occurred once. V and J are TRBV6-6 and TRBJ2-3; a weak D match, TRBD1 (5 bases). This CDR3 comprises 12 residues. Germline V CDR1 and CDR2: MNHNY, SVGAGI (reference sequence). Trimming cost V 6 bases and J 4 bases, with 8 bases left between them. The CDR3 spells CASRQQADTQYF. In DNA, the CDR3 is TGTGCCAGCAGACAACAGGCAGATACGCAGTATTTT.

This clonotype has ten or more counts. The chain couples TRBV28 to TRBJ2-7, with 8 bases identical to TRBD1. This CDR3 comprises 15 residues. Germline V gene lookup returns CDR1 MDHEN and CDR2 SYDVKM. V gave up 7 bases and J gave up 5 bases; unmatched junction bases: 13. The DNA of the CDR3 is TGTGCCAGCACCCTCGGACAGGGTGAACTGGACGAGCAGTACTTC. As protein: CASTLGQGELDEQYF.

V is TRBV15 and J is TRBJ2-3; 12 nucleotides align to TRBD2. Unmatched junction bases numbered 16, after V lost 0 bases and J lost 6 bases. The length of the CDR3 is 20 residues. Germline V gives CDR1 LNHNV, CDR2 YYDKDF (reference sequence). The chain's CDR3 is CATSRDRASGRAVVGDTQYF. The CDR3 region has the DNA TGTGCCACCAGCAGAGATCGGGCTAGCGGGAGGGCCGTGGTTGGGGATACGCAGTATTTT.

This clonotype was seen a few times. V and J are TRBV13 and TRBJ2-1, with D possibly matching TRBD2 (5 bases). In germline, CDR1 is PRHDT, CDR2 FYEKMQ (reference sequence). V shed 8 bases and J shed 4 bases, with 21 bases lying between them. The CDR3 is made up of 16 amino acids. The CDR3 spells CASSLNGEEQYNEQFF. The CDR3 DNA reads as TGTGCCAGCTCTCTCAACGGGGAAGAGCAATACAATGAGCAGTTCTTC.

This clonotype appeared many times. V is TRBV20-1 and J is TRBJ2-7; D not certain. The CDR3 consists of 13 residues. Germline V lookup: CDR1 DFQATT, CDR2 SNEGSKA (reference sequence). V lost 1 base, J lost 0 bases, and 7 bases lay in between. The CDR3 here is CSARAWSSYEQYF. The CDR3 DNA follows: TGCAGTGCTAGAGCCTGGAGCTCCTACGAGCAGTACTTC.

This clonotype has only a few counts. This chain links TRBV5-1 with TRBJ2-7, with 10 bases aligning to TRBD1. Germline V gene data show CDR1 as SGHRS and CDR2 as YFSETQ. With 4 bases clipped from V and 2 bases from J, the junction kept 6 bases outside the gene matches. This CDR3 comprises 15 residues. The CDR3 nucleotides are TGCGCCAGCAGCGGAGGGACAGGGGTCACCTACGAGCAGTACTTC. This encodes CASSGGTGVTYEQYF.

This chain connects TRBV5-1 to TRBJ2-6; D unresolved. The germline V and J ends were trimmed by 3 bases and 0 bases, with 7 bases remaining between them. The germline V gene has CDR1 SGHRS and CDR2 YFSETQ. This CDR3 is 15 amino acids long. The CDR3 loop reads CASSWQSSGANVLTF. DNA for the CDR3: TGCGCCAGCAGCTGGCAGTCCTCTGGGGCCAACGTCCTGACTTTC.

The table lists this clonotype with a few counts. V usage is TRBV29-1 and J usage is TRBJ1-2, with D uncertain. Trimming removed 0 bases at V and 8 bases at J, with 16 bases between. The CDR3 has 14 residues. Per germline, CDR1 SQVTM and CDR2 ANQGSEA. The CDR3 DNA follows: TGCAGCGTTGAAGATTGGGCAGTTACGACCGGCTACACCTTC. Its translation is CSVEDWAVTTGYTF.

This clonotype was observed many times. The chain joins TRBV27 to TRBJ2-3; TRBD2 matches 9 bases. This CDR3 contains 16 residues. V lost 0 bases to trimming and J lost 6 bases; unmatched junction nucleotides: 7. Germline V gene sequence: CDR1 MNHEY, CDR2 SMNVEV (reference sequence). The CDR3 region has the DNA TGTGCCAGCAGTTTATCTAGCGGGAGATGGATTGATACGCAGTATTTT. It encodes CASSLSSGRWIDTQYF.

The chain has TRBV3-1 and TRBJ2-7; no reliable D call. Trimming took 0 bases from V and 0 from J, leaving 18 bases between them. Germline CDR1 reads LGHDT; CDR2 reads YNNKEL (reference sequence). The CDR3 is 18 residues long. The CDR3 spells CASSQEPPWRNPSYEQYF. Written as DNA, the CDR3 is TGTGCCAGCAGCCAAGAACCCCCTTGGAGAAACCCCTCCTACGAGCAGTACTTC.

The chain carries TRBV20-1 and TRBJ2-3, with 10 bases fitting TRBD2. Germline assignment: CDR1 DFQATT and CDR2 SNEGSKA (reference sequence). Germline trimming cut 3 bases from V and 6 bases from J; bases unmatched to any gene: 15. This CDR3 is 17 amino acids long. The DNA for the CDR3 is TGCAGTGCTAGGATAGGGCTTACTAGCGGGGACTGGGATACGCAGTATTTT. Translating it yields CSARIGLTSGDWDTQYF.

In this sample, this clonotype turned up many times. The chain joins TRBV7-8 to TRBJ2-4; tentative D call: TRBD2 (5 bases). Trimming took 5 bases from V and 0 from J, leaving 17 bases between them. The CDR3 runs 17 residues. From germline, CDR1 is SGHVS and CDR2 FQNEAQ. CDR3 nucleotides: TGTGCCAGCAGCGGAGGAGTGACATTTCTAGCCAAAAACATTCAGTACTTC. Translating gives CASSGGVTFLAKNIQYF. Drawing the rest from reference TRBV7-8 and TRBJ2-4, the complete variable domain is GAGVSQSPRYKVAKRGQDVALRCDPISGHVSLFWYQQALGQGPEFLTYFQNEAQLDKSGLPSDRFFAERPEGSVSTLKIQRTQQEDSAVYLCASSGGVTFLAKNIQYFGAGTRLSVL.

The V call is TRBV6-1, the J call TRBJ2-1; 7 nucleotides line up with TRBD1. V lost 6 bases and J lost 5; bases outside the gene matches: 13. The germline CDR1 and CDR2 sequences are MNHNS and SASEGT. The CDR3 consists of 16 residues. This CDR3 reads CASRPDETGYHNEQFF. DNA of the CDR3: TGTGCCAGCAGGCCAGACGAGACAGGGTACCACAATGAGCAGTTCTTC.

This clonotype has ten or more counts. The chain carries TRBV27 and TRBJ2-3; 13 bases are shared with TRBD2. V shed 2 bases and J 10 bases; nucleotides not matched to a gene: 6. Germline-derived CDR1 and CDR2 are MNHEY and SMNVEV (reference sequence). The CDR3 contains 15 residues. For the CDR3, the DNA is TGTGCCAGCAGTTTACCACTAGCGGGGGGGCTGCCGCAGTATTTT. Translating it yields CASSLPLAGGLPQYF.